This T cell receptor (beta chain) was recovered during a study of blood T cell repertoires in COVID-19. The CDR3 runs to 14 residues. V dropped 5 bases and J dropped 4; count of bases not matched to a gene: 6. Germline loops: CDR1 SEHNR, CDR2 FQNEAQ (reference sequence). The assay was immunoSEQ multiplex PCR, and TCRdb's table has in-frame clones only and misses some. The repertoire holds some 300,000 clones, with roughly 89% as singletons. Sequencing was performed on PBMCs or T cells enriched from blood (not recorded which). The chain couples TRBV7-9 to TRBJ1-2; TRBD1 aligns across 8 bases. The receptor was isolated from a woman under 30 with acute COVID-19. The chain's CDR3 is CASSKTRGLYGYTF. CDR3 in DNA: TGTGCCAGCAGCAAAACCAGGGGGCTCTATGGCTACACCTTC.